This is a list of T cell receptor beta chains from one sample in a study of blood T cell repertoires in COVID-19. Only in-frame clones appear in the TCRdb table, and some are missing; sequencing was by immunoSEQ multiplex PCR. Among hundreds of thousands of clones listed, less than 85% were seen once. The sample taken for sequencing was PBMCs or T cells enriched from blood (not recorded which). These receptors were collected from a man in his forties or fifties who had recovered from COVID-19. Each CDR3 is given with its conserved first and last residue. A D gene is named only where the DNA matches it firmly. Clone size is stated in some rows and not others, as once, few, many or a class when expanded.

DNA,CDR3,J,V,size,D
TGTGCCAGCAGCCAAGAGGGGACTAGCGGGATTGCGAACACCGGGGAGCTGTTTTTT,CASSQEGTSGIANTGELFF,TRBJ2-2,TRBV3-1/TRBV3-2,-,TRBD2
TGTGCCAGCAGCTGGGCCGGGACAGGGGGAGTCAATGAGCAGTTCTTC,CASSWAGTGGVNEQFF,TRBJ2-1,TRBV7-2,-,TRBD1
TGTGCCAGCGGGACAGTCGGCATGAACACTGAAGCTTTCTTT,CASGTVGMNTEAFF,TRBJ1-1,TRBV19,once,TRBD1
TGTGCCAGCAAGAACACAGGGGGCTGGACTGAAGCTTTCTTT,CASKNTGGWTEAFF,TRBJ1-1,TRBV2,once,TRBD1
TGTGCCAGCAGCCAAAATACAGGTGGGAACACTGAAGCTTTCTTT,CASSQNTGGNTEAFF,TRBJ1-1,TRBV7-9,-,-
TGTGCCAGCAGTTTAAATCCCGAGGGTTTCGTAGCTTTCTTT,CASSLNPEGFVAFF,TRBJ1-1,TRBV27,-,-
TGTGCCACCAGTGACTCCTACCTGACAGGGCACAATGAGCAGTTCTTC,CATSDSYLTGHNEQFF,TRBJ2-1,TRBV24-1,-,TRBD1
TGTGCCATCGGGGACAGAGATAATAGCAATCAGCCCCAGCATTTT,CAIGDRDNSNQPQHF,TRBJ1-5,TRBV10-3,-,TRBD1
TGTGCCAGCAGTTCTACAGGGAACGAGCAGTACTTC,CASSSTGNEQYF,TRBJ2-7,TRBV6-5,-,-
TGTGCCAGCAGCTTGGGCGGGTCCGGGGCCAACGTCCTGACTTTC,CASSLGGSGANVLTF,TRBJ2-6,TRBV7-9,-,-
TGTGCCAGCAGTCCCCGCAACACAGGGGGGAATCAGCCCCAGCATTTT,CASSPRNTGGNQPQHF,TRBJ1-5,TRBV2,-,TRBD1
TGTGCCAGCAGTTTTGTGGGGCTGCGCACTGAAGCTTTCTTT,CASSFVGLRTEAFF,TRBJ1-1,TRBV27,-,-
TGTGCCAGTAGTATCCCAGCAGGGGGCACTCAGCCCCAGCATTTT,CASSIPAGGTQPQHF,TRBJ1-5,TRBV19,few,TRBD1
TGTGCCACCGGACAGGGGGCGCATCGGGCAGGAAACACCATATATTTT,CATGQGAHRAGNTIYF,TRBJ1-3,TRBV24-1,-,TRBD1
TGCGCCAGCAGTGAGTCCCCGGGACTAGCGGTCACAGATACGCAGTATTTT,CASSESPGLAVTDTQYF,TRBJ2-3,TRBV10-1,-,TRBD2
TGTGCCAGCAGGCCACAACCTGGGGCCACTGAAGCTTTCTTT,CASRPQPGATEAFF,TRBJ1-1,TRBV7-3,-,-
TGTGCCAGCAGCCAAGAGGCAGGCCGCAATTCACCCCTCCACTTT,CASSQEAGRNSPLHF,TRBJ1-6,TRBV3-1/TRBV3-2,-,-
TGTGCCAGCAGCCAAGGGGCTAGCGGAACCTACGAGCAGTACTTC,CASSQGASGTYEQYF,TRBJ2-7,TRBV14,once,TRBD2
TGCAGCGTTGAAGACCCTCGGGAGCGGGAGGGATCCTACGAGCAGTACTTC,CSVEDPREREGSYEQYF,TRBJ2-7,TRBV29-1,-,TRBD2
TGTGCCAGCAGCTTACGGCAGGGGGTAAGCGAGCAGTTCTTC,CASSLRQGVSEQFF,TRBJ2-1,TRBV7-3,-,TRBD1